Presented here are 18 T cell receptor beta chains from one specimen sequenced in a study of T cell changes during pregnancy in multiple sclerosis. Sequencing used immunoSEQ multiplex PCR; TCRdb keeps in-frame clones, though not all of them. The sample consists of roughly 76,000 clones, around 90% of them appearing once. The material sequenced was CD4+ T cells from peripheral blood mononuclear cells, taken after pregnancy. The receptors derive from a female donor with multiple sclerosis, enrolled in a pregnancy study.

V and J are TRBV28 and TRBJ1-3, with a tentative D call TRBD1 (6 bases). Germline values: CDR1 MDHEN, CDR2 SYDVKM. The CDR3 consists of 17 residues. V lost 7 bases, J lost 2 bases, and 21 bases lay in between. CDR3 nucleotides: TGTGCCAGCACCCCAGGGCCCCCAGGGGCCACTGGAAACACCATATATTTT. Translation gives CASTPGPPGATGNTIYF.

Note on this clone: Other DNA sequences from this sample encode an identical CDR3 as well. The chain links TRBV5-4 to TRBJ2-2; D may be TRBD1 (5 bases). With 0 bases removed from V and 0 bases from J, the gap between germline ends came to 9 bases. Germline V lookup: CDR1 SGHNT, CDR2 YYREEE (reference sequence). This CDR3 comprises 16 residues. The CDR3 coding sequence is TGTGCCAGCAGCTTGGAGGGCAGGGCGAACACCGGGGAGCTGTTTTTT. Amino acid sequence: CASSLEGRANTGELFF.

The V and J genes are TRBV10-3 and TRBJ1-1; TRBD1 is a possible D gene (5 bases). The ends were cut back, 0 bases at V and 2 bases at J, with 16 bases in the middle. Germline V gene lookup returns CDR1 ENHRY and CDR2 SYGVKD. The CDR3 consists of 17 residues. The CDR3 DNA follows: TGTGCCATCAGTGAGTCGAGGCTATTGACAGACAACACTGAAGCTTTCTTT. Protein: CAISESRLLTDNTEAFF.

The V gene is TRBV30, the J gene TRBJ1-1; the D gene is possibly TRBD1 (5 bases). Germline loops: CDR1 GTSNPN, CDR2 SVGIG (reference sequence). Trimming removed 2 bases at V and 8 bases at J, with 15 bases between. The CDR3 is made up of 13 amino acids. In nucleotides, the CDR3 is TGTGCCTGGAGTCCACTACGGCAGGGAGAAGCTTTCTTT. Amino acid sequence: CAWSPLRQGEAFF.

This clone was picked up one time. V and J are TRBV18 and TRBJ1-2, with D unresolved. Germline CDR1 and CDR2: KGHSH and LQKENI. V gave up 2 bases and J gave up 2 bases, with 6 bases separating them. The CDR3 is made up of 13 amino acids. CDR3 in amino acids: CASSPEENYGYTF. The DNA for the CDR3 is TGTGCCAGCTCACCAGAGGAGAACTATGGCTACACCTTC.

This rearrangement joins TRBV6-1 to TRBJ2-5; 8 bases fit TRBD1. The CDR3 has 14 amino acids. Germline V gene sequence: CDR1 MNHNS, CDR2 SASEGT. V trimming: 8 bases; J trimming: 4 bases; junction bases outside the gene matches: 9. The CDR3 reads CASFVTGGLETQYF. The CDR3 region has the DNA TGTGCCAGCTTTGTCACAGGGGGTTTAGAGACCCAGTACTTC.

The chain is built from TRBV5-1 and TRBJ2-7, with D maybe TRBD1 (5 bases). Germline assignment: CDR1 SGHRS and CDR2 YFSETQ. Trimming shortened V by 0 bases and J by 2 bases, and 9 bases separated the two germline ends. The CDR3 spans 14 residues. CDR3 nucleotides: TGCGCCAGCAGCTTGGTCAGGGCTACCTACGAGCAGTACTTC. Translated: CASSLVRATYEQYF.

J is TRBJ1-3 and V is TRBV2; 10 nucleotides match TRBD1. With 6 bases clipped from V and 3 bases from J, the junction kept 8 bases outside the gene matches. CDR1 and CDR2 (germline): SNHLY, FYNNEI. The CDR3 sequence is 16 residues long. The CDR3 spells CASSLGGTGVGNTIYF. In DNA, the CDR3 is TGTGCCAGCAGCCTGGGAGGGACAGGGGTTGGAAACACCATATATTTT.

This clone appeared a single time. The genes are TRBV5-4 and TRBJ2-7; D is ambiguous. The CDR3 totals 13 residues. Deletions cut 4 bases from V and 4 bases from J, with 12 bases between. Germline V lookup: CDR1 SGHNT, CDR2 YYREEE (reference sequence). The CDR3 sequence: CASSLLPAYEQYF. The CDR3 DNA reads TGTGCCAGCAGCCTACTACCAGCGTACGAGCAGTACTTC.

V usage is TRBV19 and J usage is TRBJ2-4, with D possibly TRBD2 on 5 matching bases. Trimming cost V 3 bases and J 0 bases, with 12 bases left between them. The CDR3 is 16 residues long. Germline CDR1 reads LNHDA; CDR2 reads SQIVND (reference sequence). The CDR3, as DNA: TGTGCCAGTAGTATCGTAGCGACCTTAGCCAAAAACATTCAGTACTTC. It encodes CASSIVATLAKNIQYF.

This chain links TRBV10-3 with TRBJ2-5; D is unclear. CDR3 length equals 13 residues. Germline CDR1 reads ENHRY; CDR2 reads SYGVKD. Trimming took 3 bases from V and 4 from J, leaving 9 bases between them. CDR3 in amino acids: CAISDAGSETQYF. CDR3 nucleotide sequence: TGTGCCATCAGTGACGCAGGCTCAGAGACCCAGTACTTC.

Here the CDR3 DNA reads TGTGCCAGCAGCAGATTAGCGGGGGGGCGCAATGAGCAGTTCTTC. This codes for CASSRLAGGRNEQFF. The rearrangement uses TRBV21-1 and TRBJ2-1; TRBD2 was called by the table and not checked on the DNA. TRBV21-1 is assigned pseudogene status. The CDR3 sequence is 15 residues long.

This rearrangement joins TRBV28 to TRBJ1-5; the match to TRBD1 covers 7 bases. Germline V gene sequence: CDR1 MDHEN, CDR2 SYDVKM. This CDR3 region has 13 residues. V trimming: 5 bases; J trimming: 6 bases; junction bases outside the gene matches: 4. Here the CDR3 DNA reads TGTGCCAGCAGTCCAGACAGGGTTCAGCCCCAGCATTTT. This codes for CASSPDRVQPQHF.

The V and J genes are TRBV7-2 and TRBJ2-1, with D unclear. CDR1 is SGHTA and CDR2 is FQGNSA in the germline V gene. V was cut by 7 bases and J by 4 bases, with 11 bases left in between. CDR3 size: 13 residues. The CDR3 reads CASTATPYNEQFF. CDR3 bases: TGTGCCAGCACCGCCACACCGTACAATGAGCAGTTCTTC. Using reference TRBV7-2 and TRBJ2-1 for the parts outside the CDR3, the full variable domain is GAGVSQSPSNKVTEKGKDVELRCDPISGHTALYWYRQSLGQGLEFLIYFQGNSAPDKSGLPSDRFSAERTGGSVSTLTIQRTQQEDSAVYLCASTATPYNEQFFGPGTRLTVL.

The chain recombines TRBV9 with TRBJ2-2; 11 bases align to TRBD2. The germline V gene has CDR1 SGDLS and CDR2 YYNGEE. J gave up 4 bases and V 4 bases, and 15 bases lay outside the gene matches. The CDR3 is made up of 19 amino acids. CDR3 DNA: TGTGCCAGCAGCCCCCTGGGTAGCGGGGGGGCCGGGGGCACCGGGGAGCTGTTTTTT. Its protein is CASSPLGSGGAGGTGELFF.

This chain uses TRBV5-1 with TRBJ2-5, with D maybe TRBD1 (6 bases). Per the germline V gene, CDR1 is SGHRS and CDR2 is YFSETQ. The CDR3 contains 15 residues. V was shortened by 0 bases and J by 5 bases, with 14 bases between the two germline ends. The CDR3 is CASSLGQAPGETQYF. The CDR3 DNA reads as TGCGCCAGCAGCTTGGGACAGGCCCCCGGGGAGACCCAGTACTTC.

V is TRBV11-2 and J is TRBJ2-2; TRBD1 matches at 12 bases. The CDR3 length is 16 residues. With V trimmed by 5 bases and J by 8 bases, 9 bases remained unmatched. Germline CDR1 reads SGHAT; CDR2 reads FQNNGV. CDR3 in amino acids: CASSARDRGRAGELFF. CDR3 bases: TGTGCCAGCAGCGCCCGGGACAGGGGGCGAGCAGGGGAGCTGTTTTTT.

In this sample, this clone turned up once. This chain connects TRBV6-5 to TRBJ2-2; D might be TRBD2 (6 bases). The CDR3 has 16 amino acids. Between the trimmed V and J ends, which lost 0 bases and 6 bases, there was a span of 14 bases. Germline CDR1 MNHEY, CDR2 SVGAGI. This CDR3 reads CASSYSWARRAGELFF. In nucleotides, the CDR3 is TGTGCCAGCAGTTACTCGTGGGCCAGGAGGGCCGGGGAGCTGTTTTTT.